These T cell receptor beta chains were read from a single sample in a study of blood T cells in healthy people across ages. Using its own MiXCR run on the 5' RACE reads, TCRdb lists one record per CDR3 protein. In the table there are 1.5 million to 2 million distinct CDR3 sequences, 28% of which are singletons. Sequencing input: blood. These receptors came from a woman aged 25 to 39 in good health. Both conserved end residues are part of each CDR3. The D gene is left open where the match is weak. The size of a clone is reported for some rows only, either as once, few or many, or as a class for expanded clones.

V gene: TRBV2; J gene: TRBJ1-1; D gene: .; clone size: .; CDR3 DNA: TGTGCCAGCAGTGAACGGACAAGGTTGAACACTGAAGCTTTCTTT; CDR3 protein: CASSERTRLNTEAFF
V gene: TRBV3-1; J gene: TRBJ1-2; D gene: .; clone size: .; CDR3 DNA: TGTGCCAGCAGCCAAGTTTACACTTCGGGACATGGCTACACCTTC; CDR3 protein: CASSQVYTSGHGYTF
V gene: TRBV5-1; J gene: TRBJ2-1; D gene: .; clone size: many; CDR3 DNA: TGCGCCAGCAGCTTGCGAGGTCGGGTAGAAGACCATGAGCAGTTCTTC; CDR3 protein: CASSLRGRVEDHEQFF
V gene: TRBV2; J gene: TRBJ1-2; D gene: TRBD1; clone size: few; CDR3 DNA: TGTGCCAGCAGGCGCACAGGGGATGGCTACACCTTC; CDR3 protein: CASRRTGDGYTF
V gene: TRBV7-9; J gene: TRBJ1-2; D gene: .; clone size: .; CDR3 DNA: TGTGCCAGCAGCTTTATTGGGGGGGCTGGCTACACCTTC; CDR3 protein: CASSFIGGAGYTF
V gene: TRBV27; J gene: TRBJ2-7; D gene: TRBD1; clone size: .; CDR3 DNA: TGTGCCAGCAGCTCACAGGGGGCGACGGAGTACGAGCAGTACTTC; CDR3 protein: CASSSQGATEYEQYF
V gene: TRBV5-5; J gene: TRBJ2-5; D gene: .; clone size: many; CDR3 DNA: TGTGCCAGCAGCTCGAGCTCCCAAGAGACCCAGTACTTC; CDR3 protein: CASSSSSQETQYF
V gene: TRBV3-1; J gene: TRBJ2-1; D gene: .; clone size: few; CDR3 DNA: TGTGCCAGCAGCCAAGGTAGGGGGTGGCAAAAGTTCTTC; CDR3 protein: CASSQGRGWQKFF
V gene: TRBV14; J gene: TRBJ2-1; D gene: .; clone size: .; CDR3 DNA: TGTGCCAGCAGCCTCCAGGGCGGACTCAGCCCCAATGAGCAGTTCTTC; CDR3 protein: CASSLQGGLSPNEQFF
V gene: TRBV5-4; J gene: TRBJ1-2; D gene: .; clone size: .; CDR3 DNA: TGTGCCAGCAGCTCAATCCTTGGGGGCTACACCTTC; CDR3 protein: CASSSILGGYTF
V gene: TRBV10-3; J gene: TRBJ1-5; D gene: .; clone size: .; CDR3 DNA: TGTGCCATCAGTGGGGAGGGCGGGACTAGCAATCAGCCCCAGCATTTT; CDR3 protein: CAISGEGGTSNQPQHF
V gene: TRBV2; J gene: TRBJ2-3; D gene: .; clone size: .; CDR3 DNA: TGTGCCAGCAAAAAGGTGGGCCGGGACCACCGCACAGATACGCAGTATTTT; CDR3 protein: CASKKVGRDHRTDTQYF
V gene: TRBV20-1; J gene: TRBJ1-6; D gene: .; clone size: .; CDR3 DNA: TGCAGTGCTAATGCCCGGGTCTCGAATTCACCCCTCCACTTT; CDR3 protein: CSANARVSNSPLHF
V gene: TRBV12-3/TRBV12-4; J gene: TRBJ2-5; D gene: TRBD2; clone size: few; CDR3 DNA: TGTGCCAGCAGTTTAGATCCTAGCGGGAGGGCCCGGGAGACCCAGTACTTC; CDR3 protein: CASSLDPSGRARETQYF
V gene: TRBV29-1; J gene: TRBJ2-1; D gene: .; clone size: many; CDR3 DNA: TGCAGCGTTGAGTCGGAGGGAACCAATGAGCAGTTCTTC; CDR3 protein: CSVESEGTNEQFF
V gene: TRBV20-1; J gene: TRBJ2-7; D gene: TRBD2; clone size: many; CDR3 DNA: TGCAGTGCTACTCCGACTAGCGGGGGGCAAGAGCAGTACTTC; CDR3 protein: CSATPTSGGQEQYF
V gene: TRBV12-5; J gene: TRBJ1-5; D gene: .; clone size: few; CDR3 DNA: TGTGCTAGTGGTTTGGTAGACGGTAGCAATCAGCCCCAGCATTTT; CDR3 protein: CASGLVDGSNQPQHF
V gene: TRBV6-5; J gene: TRBJ2-4; D gene: TRBD2; clone size: .; CDR3 DNA: TGTGCCAGCAGTTACTCGAAGACAGAGCGACCGGGACTAACAAAAAACATTCAGTACTTC; CDR3 protein: CASSYSKTERPGLTKNIQYF
V gene: TRBV7-2; J gene: TRBJ2-7; D gene: .; clone size: few; CDR3 DNA: TGTGCCAGCAGCTTACAGAACGGGGTCTCCTACGAGCAGTACTTC; CDR3 protein: CASSLQNGVSYEQYF
V gene: TRBV5-1; J gene: TRBJ1-2; D gene: .; clone size: few; CDR3 DNA: TGCGCCAGCAGCTGGGGGGGCGCCCGGGCGGCTAACTATGGCTACACCTTC; CDR3 protein: CASSWGGARAANYGYTF
V gene: TRBV20-1; J gene: TRBJ2-7; D gene: .; clone size: many; CDR3 DNA: TGCAGTGCTGGATCACCACAGGGATACGAGCAGTACTTC; CDR3 protein: CSAGSPQGYEQYF
V gene: TRBV5-1; J gene: TRBJ1-6; D gene: TRBD1; clone size: many; CDR3 DNA: TGCGCCAGCAGCGTCCGGACAGGGGGCGATTCACCCCTCCACTTT; CDR3 protein: CASSVRTGGDSPLHF
V gene: TRBV7-9; J gene: TRBJ1-6; D gene: .; clone size: .; CDR3 DNA: TGTGCCAGCAGCCCATCAGGGACCGTGGATTACCTCCACTTT; CDR3 protein: CASSPSGTVDYLHF
V gene: TRBV15; J gene: TRBJ2-1; D gene: .; clone size: few; CDR3 DNA: TGTGCCACCAGCAGCTACGGGACATACAGTTACAATGAGCAGTTCTTC; CDR3 protein: CATSSYGTYSYNEQFF
V gene: TRBV12-5; J gene: TRBJ2-1; D gene: .; clone size: many; CDR3 DNA: TGTGCTAGTGGTTTGGTAGGCGTGGGGGAATACAATGAGCAGTTCTTC; CDR3 protein: CASGLVGVGEYNEQFF
V gene: TRBV18; J gene: TRBJ2-1; D gene: TRBD1; clone size: few; CDR3 DNA: TGTGCCAGCTCACCACCGAACAGGGGACATGAGCAGTTCTTC; CDR3 protein: CASSPPNRGHEQFF
V gene: TRBV6-5; J gene: TRBJ2-3; D gene: TRBD2; clone size: few; CDR3 DNA: TGTGCCAGCACATCGGGACTAGGGAGGACAGATACGCAGTATTTT; CDR3 protein: CASTSGLGRTDTQYF
V gene: TRBV12-3/TRBV12-4; J gene: TRBJ2-3; D gene: TRBD2; clone size: .; CDR3 DNA: TGTGCCAGCAGACGAACAGGGACTAGCGCAGATATGCAGTATTTT; CDR3 protein: CASRRTGTSADMQYF
V gene: TRBV4-1; J gene: TRBJ1-5; D gene: .; clone size: many; CDR3 DNA: TGCGCCAGCAGCCAAGATTCTGGTCAGCCCCAGCATTTT; CDR3 protein: CASSQDSGQPQHF
V gene: TRBV19; J gene: TRBJ1-2; D gene: .; clone size: .; CDR3 DNA: TGTGCCAGTAGTATTTCGCCAGCTAACTATGGCTACACCTTC; CDR3 protein: CASSISPANYGYTF
V gene: TRBV9; J gene: TRBJ2-3; D gene: .; clone size: few; CDR3 DNA: TGTGCCAGCAGCCCCTTCGAAGCTATTCTGGATACGCAGTATTTT; CDR3 protein: CASSPFEAILDTQYF
V gene: TRBV20-1; J gene: TRBJ2-3; D gene: TRBD2; clone size: many; CDR3 DNA: TGCAGTGCTAGAGATACGGGGGGGCTATACACAGATACGCAGTATTTT; CDR3 protein: CSARDTGGLYTDTQYF
V gene: TRBV29-1; J gene: TRBJ2-7; D gene: .; clone size: many; CDR3 DNA: TGCAGCGGTAGGGGGAGCTCCTACGAGCAGTACTTC; CDR3 protein: CSGRGSSYEQYF
V gene: TRBV5-1; J gene: TRBJ2-1; D gene: .; clone size: .; CDR3 DNA: TGCGCCAGCAGCCGCGACAGTTTTGCAAATGAGCAGTTCTTC; CDR3 protein: CASSRDSFANEQFF
V gene: TRBV3-1; J gene: TRBJ1-3; D gene: .; clone size: few; CDR3 DNA: TGTGCCAGCAGCCCAACGGGGGGAGTTGGAGCTGGAAACACCATATATTTT; CDR3 protein: CASSPTGGVGAGNTIYF
V gene: TRBV7-9; J gene: TRBJ2-7; D gene: .; clone size: .; CDR3 DNA: TGTGCCAGCAGCTTAACCTCCACAGGGATCCTGGACGAGCAGTACTTC; CDR3 protein: CASSLTSTGILDEQYF
V gene: TRBV20-1; J gene: TRBJ2-5; D gene: TRBD2; clone size: many; CDR3 DNA: TGCAGTGCTGACTCCGGGACTAGTCCCCAGTACTTC; CDR3 protein: CSADSGTSPQYF
V gene: TRBV7-2; J gene: TRBJ2-7; D gene: .; clone size: few; CDR3 DNA: TGTGCCAGCTCCTGGGGGGGGCCCTACGAGCAGTACTTC; CDR3 protein: CASSWGGPYEQYF
V gene: TRBV5-1; J gene: TRBJ2-7; D gene: TRBD2; clone size: .; CDR3 DNA: TGCGCCAGCAGCCCGAGCGGGGTCTCCTACAATGAGCAGTACTTC; CDR3 protein: CASSPSGVSYNEQYF
V gene: TRBV19; J gene: TRBJ2-1; D gene: .; clone size: .; CDR3 DNA: TGTGCCAGTAGTATAGATGGGTCCCGACGCAGCAATGAGCAGTTCTTC; CDR3 protein: CASSIDGSRRSNEQFF
V gene: TRBV28; J gene: TRBJ2-1; D gene: .; clone size: .; CDR3 DNA: TGTGCCAGCCGGAGCACGGCCCCCTTCCCAAATGATCAGTTCTTC; CDR3 protein: CASRSTAPFPNDQFF
V gene: TRBV20-1; J gene: TRBJ1-3; D gene: .; clone size: few; CDR3 DNA: TGCAGTGCTAGAGATGAGCGGGGGGCCGCCATATATTTT; CDR3 protein: CSARDERGAAIYF
V gene: TRBV7-9; J gene: TRBJ2-1; D gene: TRBD1; clone size: few; CDR3 DNA: TGTGCCAGCAGCCTACCCGGGACAGGGACCTACAATGAGCAGTTCTTC; CDR3 protein: CASSLPGTGTYNEQFF
V gene: TRBV12-3/TRBV12-4; J gene: TRBJ1-1; D gene: TRBD1; clone size: .; CDR3 DNA: TGTGCCAGCAACAAACAGGGGGCGTCCACTGAAGCTTTCTTT; CDR3 protein: CASNKQGASTEAFF
V gene: TRBV20-1; J gene: TRBJ1-2; D gene: .; clone size: many; CDR3 DNA: TGCAGTGCTAGTTCATCAGGGAAGAGCTACACCTTC; CDR3 protein: CSASSSGKSYTF
V gene: TRBV11-2; J gene: TRBJ1-1; D gene: TRBD1; clone size: few; CDR3 DNA: TGTGCCAGCAGTTCCGGTTGGACAGGGAATGAAGCTTTCTTT; CDR3 protein: CASSSGWTGNEAFF
V gene: TRBV11-2; J gene: TRBJ1-1; D gene: .; clone size: once; CDR3 DNA: TGTGCCAGCAGCTTACCCCAGTTTGGGGGGAACACTGAAGCTTTCTTT; CDR3 protein: CASSLPQFGGNTEAFF
V gene: TRBV7-6; J gene: TRBJ2-7; D gene: .; clone size: many; CDR3 DNA: TGTGCCAGCAGCCCTGGGGGGAATCCCTACGAGCAGTACTTC; CDR3 protein: CASSPGGNPYEQYF
V gene: TRBV28; J gene: TRBJ2-1; D gene: .; clone size: few; CDR3 DNA: TGTGCCAGCAGATACGACGGTAGCTCCTACAATGAGCAGTTCTTC; CDR3 protein: CASRYDGSSYNEQFF
V gene: TRBV20-1; J gene: TRBJ2-3; D gene: TRBD1; clone size: .; CDR3 DNA: TGCAGTGCTCGCCAACCTGACAGGGCTGAATATACGCAGTATTTT; CDR3 protein: CSARQPDRAEYTQYF
V gene: TRBV14; J gene: TRBJ1-2; D gene: TRBD1; clone size: .; CDR3 DNA: TGTGTCAGCAGCGTAAGGGCCGGGACAGGGGCCGGCTACACCTTC; CDR3 protein: CVSSVRAGTGAGYTF
V gene: TRBV24-1; J gene: TRBJ2-1; D gene: .; clone size: many; CDR3 DNA: TGTGCCACCAGAGGACCGGGCTCCTACAATGAGCAGTTCTTC; CDR3 protein: CATRGPGSYNEQFF
V gene: TRBV12-3/TRBV12-4; J gene: TRBJ1-5; D gene: .; clone size: few; CDR3 DNA: TGTGCCAGCAGTTTGGCACAGTCGTTCCAGCATTTT; CDR3 protein: CASSLAQSFQHF
V gene: TRBV28; J gene: TRBJ1-3; D gene: .; clone size: .; CDR3 DNA: TGTGCCAGCAGTTTGACTCGGGACACCATATATTTT; CDR3 protein: CASSLTRDTIYF